One sample yielded the 2 T cell receptor beta chains listed below, sequenced in a study of identical twins (dated by TCRdb to about 2016). The library was built by means of 5' RACE. TCRdb shows the sequencer as Illumina HiSeq 2000. TCRdb itself trimmed the public reads at Q25 with fastp, ran MiXCR and retained productive beta chains. Rows are unified per CDR3 protein, each entry keeping the most common DNA and genes. This sample holds 400,000 to 550,000 distinct CDR3 sequences; under 25% were observed only once. The top ten hold 0.8% to 1% of the sample. These records were also assigned to another study, of T cells expressing NK-cell markers.

The sequencing sample was made of CD4+ T cells sorted from blood. These receptors were taken from a woman between 18 and 30 years old in good health.

The chain is built from TRBV7-2 and TRBJ2-5; D unclear. Looked up from germline, CDR1 is SGHTA and CDR2 is FQGNSA. V gave up 2 bases and J gave up 2 bases, with 12 bases separating them. This CDR3 contains 15 residues. The CDR3 sequence: CASSLLASGQETQYF. The CDR3, as DNA: TGTGCCAGCAGCTTACTCGCCTCCGGACAAGAGACCCAGTACTTC.

This clonotype was seen only a few times. This chain connects TRBV20-1 to TRBJ1-3; D remains ambiguous. The CDR3 contains 14 residues. The ends were cut back, 5 bases at V and 0 bases at J, with 11 bases in the middle. Germline V CDR1 and CDR2: DFQATT, SNEGSKA (reference sequence). This CDR3 reads CSAQSQSSGNTIYF. CDR3 bases: TGCAGTGCTCAGTCCCAGAGCTCTGGAAACACCATATATTTT.